These 15 T cell receptor beta chains came from one sample sequenced in a study of regulatory T cells in long-lasting Graves disease. Building the TCR beta libraries relied on iRepertoire HTBI primers, and CDR3 regions underwent Arm-PCR. One entry per CDR3 protein, called by TCRdb with MiXCR from the multiplex PCR reads. Here the sample spans 400,000 or so distinct CDR3 sequences, about a quarter being singletons. Stated time point: persistent/refractory GD, antithyroid drugs over 5 years with positive TRAb. PBMC RNA served as the TCR library source. Specimen: peripheral blood mononuclear cells (PBMCs), collected when the disease was refractory, from a patient treated with antithyroid drugs. The receptors were sampled from a female donor with Graves disease.

The rearrangement joins TRBV6-5 to TRBJ1-2; D uncertain. CDR1 and CDR2 (germline): MNHEY, SVGAGI. CDR3 length: 18 residues. Trimming left V 0 bases short and J 0 bases short, with 17 bases between. CDR3 sequence reads: CASSYSPPGSTTNYGYTF. The CDR3 nucleotides read TGTGCCAGCAGTTACTCGCCCCCGGGATCGACTACTAACTATGGCTACACCTTC.

This chain uses TRBV11-2 with TRBJ2-7; weak D call: TRBD1 (5 bases). Germline values: CDR1 SGHAT, CDR2 FQNNGV. This CDR3 has 15 residues. Trimming stripped 5 bases from V and 0 bases from J, with 14 bases between. The CDR3 nucleotides are TGTGCCAGCAGCCAACCAGGAAGGGGCTCCTACGAGCAGTACTTC. Amino acid sequence: CASSQPGRGSYEQYF. Complete variable domain (other parts from reference TRBV11-2 and TRBJ2-7): EAGVAQSPRYKIIEKRQSVAFWCNPISGHATLYWYQQILGQGPKLLIQFQNNGVVDDSQLPKDRFSAERLKGVDSTLKIQPAKLEDSAVYLCASSQPGRGSYEQYFGPGTRLTVT.

The chain couples TRBV12-3 or TRBV12-4 to TRBJ1-5; D gene unclear. The V gene lost 5 bases and the J gene lost 0 bases, with 14 bases spanning the gap. The CDR3 has 16 amino acids. In DNA form, the CDR3 reads TGTGCCAGCAGTGGCCCCGGTACAGATAGCAATCAGCCCCAGCATTTT. It codes for CASSGPGTDSNQPQHF.

The sample holds a few counts of this clonotype. CDR3 sequence (DNA): TGTGCCAGCAGTGAATATGGACAGGGTCAAGACGAGCAGTACTTC. Its protein product is CASSEYGQGQDEQYF. The chain has TRBV2 and TRBJ2-7; 8 nucleotides line up with TRBD1. V gave up 2 bases and J gave up 5 bases; unmatched junction bases: 8. Per the germline V gene, CDR1 is SNHLY and CDR2 is FYNNEI. This CDR3 contains 15 residues.

This clonotype was recorded at least ten times. The genes are TRBV2 and TRBJ2-1; 11 positions agree with TRBD2. Per the germline V gene, CDR1 is SNHLY and CDR2 is FYNNEI. CDR3 length: 15 residues. V shed 6 bases and J 6 bases; nucleotides not matched to a gene: 7. This chain's CDR3 is CASRDTSGSLNEQFF. In nucleotides, the CDR3 is TGTGCCAGCAGGGATACTAGCGGGAGTCTCAATGAGCAGTTCTTC.

This clonotype was seen a few times. The chain employs TRBV2 and TRBJ2-3, with a possible D match to TRBD2 (5 bases). From germline, CDR1 is SNHLY and CDR2 FYNNEI. This CDR3 is built from 15 residues. The V gene lost 3 bases and the J gene lost 2 bases, with 12 bases spanning the gap. CDR3 loop: CASSDTSQYTDTQYF. The CDR3 DNA reads TGTGCCAGCAGTGACACTAGTCAATACACAGATACGCAGTATTTT.

This clonotype was counted between two and nine times. The chain recombines TRBV5-1 with TRBJ2-7, with 7 nucleotides matching TRBD1. Germline V gene data show CDR1 as SGHRS and CDR2 as YFSETQ. V lost 2 bases, J lost 0 bases, and 8 bases stayed unmatched. This CDR3 region has 16 residues. The CDR3 bases are TGCGCCAGCAGCTTACAAGACAGGGTGAGCTCCTACGAGCAGTACTTC. Translating it yields CASSLQDRVSSYEQYF.

This clonotype turned up a few times. A much bigger clone sits one base away, suggesting this may be a read error. This chain links TRBV6-5 with TRBJ1-1; no definite D call. Germline-derived CDR1 and CDR2 are MNHEY and SVGAGI. This CDR3 comprises 13 residues. Written as DNA, the CDR3 is TGTGCCAGCAGTGACTCGGTGAACACTGAAGCTTTCTTT. It codes for CASSDSVNTEAFF.

The V call is TRBV11-1, the J call TRBJ2-6; no definite D call. The ends were cut back, 4 bases at V and 0 bases at J, with 13 bases in the middle. The germline V gene has CDR1 SGHAT and CDR2 FQDESV (reference sequence). CDR3 length: 17 amino acids. The CDR3 region has the DNA TGTGCCAGCAGCTCACGACGGATAATCTCTGGGGCCAACGTCCTGACTTTC. It yields the protein CASSSRRIISGANVLTF.

The chain joins TRBV7-2 to TRBJ1-1; 9 bases map to TRBD1. The CDR3 sequence is 17 residues long. V shed 0 bases, J shed 3 bases, and the junction held 8 bases outside the gene matches. The germline gives CDR1 SGHTA, CDR2 FQGNSA. CDR3 amino acids: CASSLAGTGISYTEAFF. The CDR3 DNA is TGTGCCAGCAGCTTAGCTGGGACAGGGATTAGTTACACTGAAGCTTTCTTT. The full variable domain, its missing parts supplied by reference TRBV7-2 and TRBJ1-1, is GAGVSQSPSNKVTEKGKDVELRCDPISGHTALYWYRQSLGQGLEFLIYFQGNSAPDKSGLPSDRFSAERTGGSVSTLTIQRTQQEDSAVYLCASSLAGTGISYTEAFFGQGTRLTVV.

This clonotype was seen repeatedly, ten times or more. The V call is TRBV28, the J call TRBJ1-5, with D perhaps TRBD1 (6 bases). Germline loops: CDR1 MDHEN, CDR2 SYDVKM. V was cut by 6 bases and J by 2 bases, with 11 bases left in between. CDR3 length equals 14 residues. Written as DNA, the CDR3 is TGTGCCAGCAGGGAGGCAGGGGGCAATCAGCCCCAGCATTTT. Amino acids: CASREAGGNQPQHF.

The chain links TRBV28 to TRBJ2-2, with 9 bases aligning to TRBD1. This CDR3 contains 13 residues. Looked up from germline, CDR1 is MDHEN and CDR2 is SYDVKM. V shed 6 bases and J 8 bases; nucleotides not matched to a gene: 4. The CDR3 reads CASSQQGAGELFF. CDR3 in DNA: TGTGCCAGCAGCCAACAGGGGGCTGGGGAGCTGTTTTTT.

The chain employs TRBV7-9 and TRBJ1-2, with TRBD1 matching over 9 bases. This CDR3 spans 18 amino acids. The V segment lost 6 bases and the J segment 7 bases; nucleotides outside the gene matches: 21. Germline V lookup: CDR1 SEHNR, CDR2 FQNEAQ (reference sequence). In DNA, the CDR3 is TGTGCCAGCAGACAGGGACTCCGGGACAGGGCCCTCTTCGGTGGCTACACCTTC. As protein: CASRQGLRDRALFGGYTF. Together with reference TRBV7-9 and TRBJ1-2, the CDR3 gives the full variable domain: DTGVSQNPRHKITKRGQNVTFRCDPISEHNRLYWYRQTLGQGPEFLTYFQNEAQLEKSRLLSDRFSAERPKGSFSTLEIQRTEQGDSAMYLCASRQGLRDRALFGGYTFGSGTRLTVV.

In its sample, this clonotype was seen many times. This rearrangement joins TRBV12-3 or TRBV12-4 to TRBJ1-5; D possibly corresponds to TRBD1 (5 bases). The CDR3 is made up of 11 amino acids. V was cut by 3 bases and J by 13 bases, with 10 bases left in between. CDR3 in amino acids: CASSFDSKQHF. CDR3 nucleotides: TGTGCCAGCAGTTTCGACAGTAAACAGCATTTT.

There are a few counts of this clonotype. The V gene is TRBV7-7, the J gene TRBJ2-2; no reliable D call. The CDR3 runs 14 residues. Germline-derived CDR1 and CDR2 are SSHAT and FNYEAQ (reference sequence). V was trimmed by 1 base and J by 6 bases, leaving 9 bases between them. The CDR3 coding sequence is TGTGCCAGCAGCTTAGGCCTCGGGCCCGGGGAGCTGTTTTTT. This gives the protein CASSLGLGPGELFF.